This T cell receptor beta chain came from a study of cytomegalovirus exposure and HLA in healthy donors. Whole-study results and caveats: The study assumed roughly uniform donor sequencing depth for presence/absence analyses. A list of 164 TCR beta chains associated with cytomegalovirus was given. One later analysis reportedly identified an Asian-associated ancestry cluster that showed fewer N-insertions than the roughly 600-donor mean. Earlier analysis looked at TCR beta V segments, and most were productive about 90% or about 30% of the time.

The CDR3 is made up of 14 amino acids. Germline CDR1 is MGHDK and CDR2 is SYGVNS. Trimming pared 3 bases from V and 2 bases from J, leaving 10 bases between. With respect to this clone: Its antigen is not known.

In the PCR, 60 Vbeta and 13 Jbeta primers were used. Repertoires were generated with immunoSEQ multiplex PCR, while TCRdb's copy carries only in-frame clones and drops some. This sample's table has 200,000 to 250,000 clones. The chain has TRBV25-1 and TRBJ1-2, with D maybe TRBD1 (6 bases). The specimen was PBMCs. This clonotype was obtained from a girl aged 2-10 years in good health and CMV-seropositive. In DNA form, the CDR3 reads TGTGCCAGCAGTGATCACAGGGAGAACTATGGCTACACCTTC. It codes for CASSDHRENYGYTF.